This T cell receptor beta chain was recorded in a study of T cell responses to AZD1222 COVID-19 vaccine. General observations from the study: Spike-specific TCR breadth and depth went up after people got two AZD1222 doses. AZD1222 recipients seropositive at baseline numbered only 5 to 7.

This clone came up once. Antigen unknown. The table came from immunoSEQ multiplex PCR; TCRdb's copy has only in-frame clones and leaves some out. The sample holds tens of thousands of clones, around 91% seen once. Germline V gene sequence: CDR1 SGHVS, CDR2 FNYEAQ. This CDR3 spans 12 amino acids. The germline V and J ends were trimmed by 4 bases and 4 bases, with 5 bases remaining between them. V and J are TRBV7-6 and TRBJ1-5; D unresolved. The specimen comprised peripheral blood, sampled 28 days after the second AZD1222 dose. The origin of this receptor is an adult who received the AZD1222 COVID-19 vaccine. DNA of the CDR3: TGTGCCAGCAGCTCGGGAAATCAGCCCCAGCATTTT. Encoded protein: CASSSGNQPQHF.